This T cell receptor (beta chain) was captured in a study of control samples from healthy donors and cancer patients. TCRdb keeps only in-frame clones here, not all; method: immunoSEQ multiplex PCR. The sample shows about 130,000 clones, around 94% of them seen only once. This sequence originates from a man in his sixties with colorectal cancer. Input material: PBMCs.

The DNA for the CDR3 is TGTGCCAGCTCACCCCGGGAGAACACTGAAGCTTTCTTT. Translation gives CASSPRENTEAFF. The chain couples TRBV18 to TRBJ1-1, with unresolved D. V was clipped by 3 bases and J by 1 base, with 6 bases between them. The CDR3 consists of 13 residues. Germline loops: CDR1 KGHSH, CDR2 LQKENI. Filled out from reference TRBV18 and TRBJ1-1, the complete variable domain reads NAGVMQNPRHLVRRRGQEARLRCSPMKGHSHVYWYRQLPEEGLKFMVYLQKENIIDESGMPKERFSAEFPKEGPSILRIQQVVRGDSAAYFCASSPRENTEAFFGQGTRLTVV.